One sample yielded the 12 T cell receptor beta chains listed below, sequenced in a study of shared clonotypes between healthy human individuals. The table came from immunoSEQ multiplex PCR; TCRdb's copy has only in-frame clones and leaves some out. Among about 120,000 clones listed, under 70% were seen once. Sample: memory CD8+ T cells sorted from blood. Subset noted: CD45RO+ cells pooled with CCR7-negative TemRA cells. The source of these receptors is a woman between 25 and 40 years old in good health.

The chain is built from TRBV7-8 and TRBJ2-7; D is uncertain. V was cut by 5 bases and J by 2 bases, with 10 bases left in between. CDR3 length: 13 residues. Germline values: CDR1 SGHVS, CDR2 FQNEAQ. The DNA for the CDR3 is TGTGCCAGCAGCCCGACACCCGCCTACGAGCAGTACTTC. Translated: CASSPTPAYEQYF.

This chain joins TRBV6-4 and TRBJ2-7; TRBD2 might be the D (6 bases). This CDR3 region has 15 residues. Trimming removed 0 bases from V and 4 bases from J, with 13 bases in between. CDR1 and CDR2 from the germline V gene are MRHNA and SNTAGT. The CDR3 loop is CASSDSPGEGYEQYF. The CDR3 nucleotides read TGTGCCAGCAGTGACTCCCCGGGAGAGGGTTACGAGCAGTACTTC.

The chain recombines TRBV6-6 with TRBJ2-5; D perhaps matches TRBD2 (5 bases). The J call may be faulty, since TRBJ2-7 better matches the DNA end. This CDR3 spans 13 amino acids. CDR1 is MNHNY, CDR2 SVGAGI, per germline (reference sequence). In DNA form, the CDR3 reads TGTGCCAGCAGCCACGGGGTAGCCTACGAGCAGTACTTC. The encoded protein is CASSHGVAYEQYF.

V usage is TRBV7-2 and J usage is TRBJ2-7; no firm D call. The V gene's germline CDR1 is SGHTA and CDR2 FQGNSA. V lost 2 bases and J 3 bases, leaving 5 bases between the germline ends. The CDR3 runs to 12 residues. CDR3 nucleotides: TGTGCCAGCAGCTTAAGCAGCTACGAGCAGTACTTC. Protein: CASSLSSYEQYF.

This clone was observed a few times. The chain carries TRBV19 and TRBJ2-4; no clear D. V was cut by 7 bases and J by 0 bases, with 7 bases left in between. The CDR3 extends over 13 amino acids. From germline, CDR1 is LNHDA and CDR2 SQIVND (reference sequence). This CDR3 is CASMRKAKNIQYF. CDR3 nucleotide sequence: TGTGCCAGTATGCGAAAAGCCAAAAACATTCAGTACTTC.

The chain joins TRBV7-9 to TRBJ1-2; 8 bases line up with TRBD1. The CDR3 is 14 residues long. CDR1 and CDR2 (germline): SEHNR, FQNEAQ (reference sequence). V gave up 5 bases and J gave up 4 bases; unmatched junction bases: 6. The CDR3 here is CASSQDRVVYGYTF. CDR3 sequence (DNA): TGTGCCAGCAGCCAGGACAGGGTCGTCTATGGCTACACCTTC.

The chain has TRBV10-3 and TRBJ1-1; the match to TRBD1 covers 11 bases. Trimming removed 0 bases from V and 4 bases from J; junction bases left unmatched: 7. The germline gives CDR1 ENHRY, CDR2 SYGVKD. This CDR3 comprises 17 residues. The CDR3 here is CAISESGDRGTITEAFF. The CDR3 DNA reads TGTGCCATCAGTGAGTCGGGGGACAGGGGGACGATCACTGAAGCTTTCTTT.

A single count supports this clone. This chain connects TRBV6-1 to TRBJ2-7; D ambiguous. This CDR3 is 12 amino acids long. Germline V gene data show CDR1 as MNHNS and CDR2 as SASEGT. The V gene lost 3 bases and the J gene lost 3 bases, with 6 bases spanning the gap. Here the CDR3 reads CASSDSRYEQYF. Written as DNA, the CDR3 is TGTGCCAGCAGTGACTCCCGCTACGAGCAGTACTTC.

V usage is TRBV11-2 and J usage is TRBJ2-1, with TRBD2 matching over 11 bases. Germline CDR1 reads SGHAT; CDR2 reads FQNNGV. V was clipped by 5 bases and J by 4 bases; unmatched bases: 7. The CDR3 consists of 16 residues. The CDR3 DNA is TGTGCCAGCAGCACTAGCGGGAGAGGGATATACAATGAGCAGTTCTTC. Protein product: CASSTSGRGIYNEQFF.

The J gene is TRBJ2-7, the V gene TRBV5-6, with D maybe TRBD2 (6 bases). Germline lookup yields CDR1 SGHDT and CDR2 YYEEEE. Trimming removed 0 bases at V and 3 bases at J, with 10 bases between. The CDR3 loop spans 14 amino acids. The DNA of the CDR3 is TGTGCCAGCAGCTTGGGAGGGGACTTCTACGAGCAGTACTTC. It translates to CASSLGGDFYEQYF. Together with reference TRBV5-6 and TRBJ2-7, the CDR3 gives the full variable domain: DAGVTQSPTHLIKTRGQQVTLRCSPKSGHDTVSWYQQALGQGPQFIFQYYEEEERQRGNFPDRFSGHQFPNYSSELNVNALLLGDSALYLCASSLGGDFYEQYFGPGTRLTVT.

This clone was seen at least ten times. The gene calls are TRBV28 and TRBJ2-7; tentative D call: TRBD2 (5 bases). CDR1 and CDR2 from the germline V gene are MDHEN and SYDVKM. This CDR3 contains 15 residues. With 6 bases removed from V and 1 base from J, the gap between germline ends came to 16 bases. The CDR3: CASRGGDQGSYEQYF. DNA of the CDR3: TGTGCCAGCAGAGGAGGTGATCAAGGATCCTACGAGCAGTACTTC.

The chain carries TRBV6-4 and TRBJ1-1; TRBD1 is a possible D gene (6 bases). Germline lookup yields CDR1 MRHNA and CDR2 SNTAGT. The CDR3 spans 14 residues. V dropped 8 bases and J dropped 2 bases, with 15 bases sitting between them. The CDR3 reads CASARQATNTEAFF. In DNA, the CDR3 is TGTGCCAGCGCCCGACAGGCTACCAACACTGAAGCTTTCTTT.